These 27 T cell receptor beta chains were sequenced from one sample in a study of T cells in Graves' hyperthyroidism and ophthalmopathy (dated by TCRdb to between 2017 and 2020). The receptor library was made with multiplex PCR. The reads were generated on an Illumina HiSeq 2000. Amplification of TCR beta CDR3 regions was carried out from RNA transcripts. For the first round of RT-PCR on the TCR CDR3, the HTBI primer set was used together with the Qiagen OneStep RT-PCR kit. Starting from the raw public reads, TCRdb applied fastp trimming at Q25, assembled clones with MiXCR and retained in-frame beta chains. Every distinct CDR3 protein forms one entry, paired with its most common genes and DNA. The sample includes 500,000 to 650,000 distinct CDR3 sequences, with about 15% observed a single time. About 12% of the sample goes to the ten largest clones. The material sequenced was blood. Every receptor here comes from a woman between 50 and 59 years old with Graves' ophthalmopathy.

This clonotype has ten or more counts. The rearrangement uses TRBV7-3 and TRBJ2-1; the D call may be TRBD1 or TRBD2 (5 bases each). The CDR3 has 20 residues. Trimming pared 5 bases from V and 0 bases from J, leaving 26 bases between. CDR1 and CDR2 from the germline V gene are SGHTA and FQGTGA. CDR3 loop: CASSIGTDTSYRSSYNEQFF. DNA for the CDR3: TGTGCCAGCAGCATTGGGACCGACACCTCCTATAGGTCCTCCTACAATGAGCAGTTCTTC.

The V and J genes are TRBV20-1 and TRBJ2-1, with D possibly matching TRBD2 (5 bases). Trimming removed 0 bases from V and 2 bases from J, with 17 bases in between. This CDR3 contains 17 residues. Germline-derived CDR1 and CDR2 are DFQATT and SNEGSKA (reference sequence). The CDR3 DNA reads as TGCAGTGCTAGAGACCCGAGTGGGCCAGCGGCCTACAATGAGCAGTTCTTC. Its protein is CSARDPSGPAAYNEQFF.

CDR3 DNA sequence: TGTGCCAGCAGCTTAGGAGGGGGTGTCCACAATGAGCAGTTCTTC. This translates into CASSLGGGVHNEQFF. V usage is TRBV7-9 and J usage is TRBJ2-1, with a possible D match to TRBD1 (6 bases). The CDR3 has 15 residues. CDR1 and CDR2 (germline): SEHNR, FQNEAQ (reference sequence). Trimming stripped 1 base from V and 5 bases from J, with 12 bases between.

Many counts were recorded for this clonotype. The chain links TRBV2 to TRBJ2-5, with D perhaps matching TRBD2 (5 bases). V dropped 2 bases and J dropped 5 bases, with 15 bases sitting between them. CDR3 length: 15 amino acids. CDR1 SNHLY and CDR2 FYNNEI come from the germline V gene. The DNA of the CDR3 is TGTGCCAGCAGTGAAACGCCGAGGGCAAGGGAGACCCAGTACTTC. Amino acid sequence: CASSETPRARETQYF.

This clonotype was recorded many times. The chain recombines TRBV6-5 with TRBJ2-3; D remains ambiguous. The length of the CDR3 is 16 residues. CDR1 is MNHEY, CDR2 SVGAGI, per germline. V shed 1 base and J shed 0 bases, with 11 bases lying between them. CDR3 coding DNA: TGTGCCAGCAGTTACTTTCCGGACGGAAGCACAGATACGCAGTATTTT. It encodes CASSYFPDGSTDTQYF.

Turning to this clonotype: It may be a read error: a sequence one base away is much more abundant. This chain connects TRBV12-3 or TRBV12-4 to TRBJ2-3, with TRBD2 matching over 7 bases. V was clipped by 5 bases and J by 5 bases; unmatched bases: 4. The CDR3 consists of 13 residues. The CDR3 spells CASSEGLGDTQYF. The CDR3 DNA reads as TGTGCCAGCAGTGAAGGACTAGGAGATACGCAGTATTTT.

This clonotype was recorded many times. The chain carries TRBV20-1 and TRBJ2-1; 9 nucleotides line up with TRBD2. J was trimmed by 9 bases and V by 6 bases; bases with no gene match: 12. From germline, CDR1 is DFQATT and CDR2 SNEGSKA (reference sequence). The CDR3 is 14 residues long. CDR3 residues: CSAKQGLAEGEQFF. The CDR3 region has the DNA TGCAGTGCCAAGCAGGGACTAGCTGAAGGTGAGCAGTTCTTC.

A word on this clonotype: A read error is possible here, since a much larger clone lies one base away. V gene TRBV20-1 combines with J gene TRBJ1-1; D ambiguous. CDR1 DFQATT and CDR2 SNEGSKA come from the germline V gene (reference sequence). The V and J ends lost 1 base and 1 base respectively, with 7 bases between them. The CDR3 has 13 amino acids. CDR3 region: CSARVRPNTEAFF. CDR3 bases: TGCAGTGCTAGAGTACGGCCGAACACTGAAGCTTTCTTT.

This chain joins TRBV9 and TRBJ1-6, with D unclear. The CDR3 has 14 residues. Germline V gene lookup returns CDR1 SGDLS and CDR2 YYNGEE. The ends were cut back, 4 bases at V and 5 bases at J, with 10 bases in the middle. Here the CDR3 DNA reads TGTGCCAGCAGCCTTGCATCCGATAATTCACCCCTCCACTTT. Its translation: CASSLASDNSPLHF.

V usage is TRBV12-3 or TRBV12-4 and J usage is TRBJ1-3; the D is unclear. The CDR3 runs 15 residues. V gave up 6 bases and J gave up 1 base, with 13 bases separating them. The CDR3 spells CASSPTWESGNTIYF. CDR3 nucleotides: TGTGCCAGCAGCCCTACATGGGAGTCTGGAAACACCATATATTTT.

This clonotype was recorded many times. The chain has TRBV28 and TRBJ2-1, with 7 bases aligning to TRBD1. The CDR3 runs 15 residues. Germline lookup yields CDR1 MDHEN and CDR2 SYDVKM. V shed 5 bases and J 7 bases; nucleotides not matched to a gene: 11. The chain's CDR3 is CASSTTGVSVNEQFF. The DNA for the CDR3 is TGTGCCAGCAGTACAACAGGGGTTTCCGTGAATGAGCAGTTCTTC.

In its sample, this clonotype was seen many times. The CDR3 bases are TGTGCCAGCAGCTTATCACAGGGAATCAACAATGAGCAGTTCTTC. This translates into CASSLSQGINNEQFF. This rearrangement joins TRBV7-9 to TRBJ2-1; D is possibly TRBD1 (6 bases). The germline V gene encodes CDR1 SEHNR and CDR2 FQNEAQ (reference sequence). Trimming left V 2 bases short and J 5 bases short, with 13 bases between. The CDR3 spans 15 residues.

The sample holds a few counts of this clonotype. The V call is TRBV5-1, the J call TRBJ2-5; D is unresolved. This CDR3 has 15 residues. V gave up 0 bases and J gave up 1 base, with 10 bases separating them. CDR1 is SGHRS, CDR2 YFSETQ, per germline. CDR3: CASSLEGGSQETQYF. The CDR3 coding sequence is TGCGCCAGCAGCTTGGAGGGCGGCAGCCAAGAGACCCAGTACTTC.

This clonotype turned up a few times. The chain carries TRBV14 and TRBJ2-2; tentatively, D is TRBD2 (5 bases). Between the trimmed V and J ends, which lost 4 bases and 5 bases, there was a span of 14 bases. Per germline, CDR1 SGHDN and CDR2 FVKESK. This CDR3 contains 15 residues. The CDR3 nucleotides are TGTGCCAGCAGCCCAAAAATTACTAGTACCGGGGAGCTGTTTTTT. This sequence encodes CASSPKITSTGELFF.

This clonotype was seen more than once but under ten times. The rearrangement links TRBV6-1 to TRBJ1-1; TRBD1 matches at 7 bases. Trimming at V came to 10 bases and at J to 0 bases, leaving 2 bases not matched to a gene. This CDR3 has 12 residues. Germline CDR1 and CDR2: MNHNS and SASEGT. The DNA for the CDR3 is TGTGCCACCAGGGGGGTGAACACTGAAGCTTTCTTT. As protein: CATRGVNTEAFF.

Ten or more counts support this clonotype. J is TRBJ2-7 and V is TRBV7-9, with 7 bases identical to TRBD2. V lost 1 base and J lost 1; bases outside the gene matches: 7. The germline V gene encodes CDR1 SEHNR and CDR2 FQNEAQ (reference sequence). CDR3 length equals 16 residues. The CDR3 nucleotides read TGTGCCAGCAGCTTAGGGCGCACTAGCGATTCCTACGAGCAGTACTTC. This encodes CASSLGRTSDSYEQYF. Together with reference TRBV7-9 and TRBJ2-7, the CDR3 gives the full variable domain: DTGVSQNPRHKITKRGQNVTFRCDPISEHNRLYWYRQTLGQGPEFLTYFQNEAQLEKSRLLSDRFSAERPKGSFSTLEIQRTEQGDSAMYLCASSLGRTSDSYEQYFGPGTRLTVT.

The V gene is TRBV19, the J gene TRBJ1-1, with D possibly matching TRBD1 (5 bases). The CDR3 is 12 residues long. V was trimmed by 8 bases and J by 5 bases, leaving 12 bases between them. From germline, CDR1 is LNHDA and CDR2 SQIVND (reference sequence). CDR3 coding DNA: TGTGCCAGTGGCCAGGGTGGGACTGAAGCTTTCTTT. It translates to CASGQGGTEAFF.

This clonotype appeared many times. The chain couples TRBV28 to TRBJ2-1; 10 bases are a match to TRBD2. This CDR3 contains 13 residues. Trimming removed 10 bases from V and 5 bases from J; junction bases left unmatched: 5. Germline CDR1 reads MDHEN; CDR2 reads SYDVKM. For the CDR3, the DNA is TGTGCCACCACCGGGACTAGCGACAATGAGCAGTTCTTC. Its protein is CATTGTSDNEQFF.

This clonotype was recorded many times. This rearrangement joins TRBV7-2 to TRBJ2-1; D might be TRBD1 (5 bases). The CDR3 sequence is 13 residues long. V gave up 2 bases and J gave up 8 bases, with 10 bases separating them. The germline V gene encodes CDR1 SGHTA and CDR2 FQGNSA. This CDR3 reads CASSLRRAHEQFF. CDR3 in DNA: TGTGCCAGCAGCTTACGCAGGGCCCATGAGCAGTTCTTC.

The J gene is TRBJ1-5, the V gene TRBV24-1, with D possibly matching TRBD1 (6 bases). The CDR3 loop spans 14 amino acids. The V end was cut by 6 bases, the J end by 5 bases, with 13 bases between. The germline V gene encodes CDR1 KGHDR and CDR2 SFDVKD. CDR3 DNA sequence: TGTGCCACCAGTCCGCGACAGGACTATCAGCCCCAGCATTTT. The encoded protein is CATSPRQDYQPQHF.

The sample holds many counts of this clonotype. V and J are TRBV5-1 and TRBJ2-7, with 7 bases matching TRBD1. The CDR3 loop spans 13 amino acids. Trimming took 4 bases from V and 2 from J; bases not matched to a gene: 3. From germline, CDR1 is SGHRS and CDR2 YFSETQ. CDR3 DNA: TGCGCCAGCAGCACCCAGGGGGCCTACGAGCAGTACTTC. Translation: CASSTQGAYEQYF.

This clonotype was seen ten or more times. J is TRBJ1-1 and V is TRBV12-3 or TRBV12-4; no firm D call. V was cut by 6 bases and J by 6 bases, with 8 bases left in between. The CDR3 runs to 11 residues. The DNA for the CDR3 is TGTGCCAGCAGCTATTCCTCTGAAGCTTTCTTT. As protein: CASSYSSEAFF.

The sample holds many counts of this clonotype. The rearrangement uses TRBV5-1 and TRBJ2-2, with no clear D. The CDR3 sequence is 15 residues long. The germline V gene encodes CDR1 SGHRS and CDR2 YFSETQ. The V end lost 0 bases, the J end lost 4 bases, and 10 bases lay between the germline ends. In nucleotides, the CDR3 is TGCGCCAGCAGCTTGGCCCCCTCGGGCACCGGGGAGCTGTTTTTT. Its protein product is CASSLAPSGTGELFF.

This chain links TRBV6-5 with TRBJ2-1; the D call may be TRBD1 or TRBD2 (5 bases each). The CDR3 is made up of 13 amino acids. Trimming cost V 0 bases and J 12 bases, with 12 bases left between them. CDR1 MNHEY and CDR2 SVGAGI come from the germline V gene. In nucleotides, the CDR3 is TGTGCCAGCAGTTACTCGACGACAGAGGGGCAGTTCTTC. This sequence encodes CASSYSTTEGQFF.

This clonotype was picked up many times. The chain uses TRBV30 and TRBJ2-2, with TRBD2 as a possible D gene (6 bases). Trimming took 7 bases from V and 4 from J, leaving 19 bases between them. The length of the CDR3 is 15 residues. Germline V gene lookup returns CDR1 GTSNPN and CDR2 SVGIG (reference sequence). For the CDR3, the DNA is TGTGCCTCGCCGATGGAGGGACCACCCACCGGGGAGCTGTTTTTT. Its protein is CASPMEGPPTGELFF.

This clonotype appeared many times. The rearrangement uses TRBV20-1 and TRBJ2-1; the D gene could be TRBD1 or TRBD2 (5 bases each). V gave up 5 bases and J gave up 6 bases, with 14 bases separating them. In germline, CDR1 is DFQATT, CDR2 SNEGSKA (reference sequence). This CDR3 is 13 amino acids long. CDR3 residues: CSALTGTVNEQFF. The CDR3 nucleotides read TGCAGTGCTCTCACCGGGACGGTCAATGAGCAGTTCTTC.

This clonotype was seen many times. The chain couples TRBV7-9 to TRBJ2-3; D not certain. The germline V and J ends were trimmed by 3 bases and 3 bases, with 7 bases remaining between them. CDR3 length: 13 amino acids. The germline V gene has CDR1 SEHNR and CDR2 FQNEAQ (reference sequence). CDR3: CASSLLVTDTQYF. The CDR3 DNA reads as TGTGCCAGCAGCTTGCTGGTGACAGATACGCAGTATTTT.